The 13 T cell receptor beta chains below come from one sample, sequenced in a study of blood T cell repertoires in COVID-19. Method: immunoSEQ multiplex PCR; TCRdb's copy keeps in-frame clones and lacks some. The sample carries about 310,000 clones, roughly 90% recorded once. Sequencing input: PBMCs or T cells enriched from blood (not recorded which). Receptors originate from a woman aged 40 to 50 who had recovered from COVID-19.

This clone was seen only once. The rearrangement uses TRBV20-1 and TRBJ2-5; D might be TRBD2 (5 bases). The CDR3 extends over 15 amino acids. The germline gives CDR1 DFQATT, CDR2 SNEGSKA (reference sequence). V shed 3 bases and J shed 5 bases, with 19 bases lying between them. CDR3 nucleotide sequence: TGCAGTGCTAGTCCGGGAACCCCCAAGTTTGAGACCCAGTACTTC. The encoded protein is CSASPGTPKFETQYF.

This chain joins TRBV7-3 and TRBJ2-2; D may be TRBD1 (6 bases). The CDR3 has 12 amino acids. The germline V gene has CDR1 SGHTA and CDR2 FQGTGA. Trimming pared 4 bases from V and 13 bases from J, leaving 13 bases between. The CDR3 nucleotides are TGTGCCAGCAGCTCAATGGACAGCCGGCTGTTTTTT. Amino acid sequence: CASSSMDSRLFF. The full variable domain, in which reference TRBV7-3 and TRBJ2-2 provide the parts outside the CDR3, is GAGVSQTPSNKVTEKGKYVELRCDPISGHTALYWYRQSLGQGPEFLIYFQGTGAADDSGLPNDRFFAVRPEGSVSTLKIQRTERGDSAVYLCASSSMDSRLFFGEGSRLTVL.

The V call is TRBV9, the J call TRBJ1-6; D call uncertain. CDR1 and CDR2 (germline): SGDLS, YYNGEE. The CDR3 extends over 14 amino acids. Trimming pared 2 bases from V and 8 bases from J, leaving 11 bases between. Here the CDR3 DNA reads TGTGCCAGCAGCGTGAGGGCTTCGGATTCACCCCTCCACTTT. Translation: CASSVRASDSPLHF.

The J gene is TRBJ1-5, the V gene TRBV21-1; TRBD1, the table's D call, was not compared with the DNA. TRBV21-1 is designated a pseudogene. The CDR3 consists of 16 residues. CDR3 nucleotide sequence: TGTGCCAGCAGCAAAGAACAGGTGGGTAGCAATCAGCCCCAGCATTTT. Translating gives CASSKEQVGSNQPQHF.

CDR3 nucleotide sequence: TGTGCCAGCAGCTTAGACAGGGGGCTTAACTATGGCTACACCTTC. Protein product: CASSLDRGLNYGYTF. The V and J genes are TRBV5-4 and TRBJ1-2; 10 bases align to TRBD1. Germline CDR1 and CDR2: SGHNT and YYREEE (reference sequence). CDR3 length equals 15 residues. With V trimmed by 2 bases and J by 1 base, 2 bases remained unmatched.

V is TRBV7-9 and J is TRBJ2-5; 9 bases agree with TRBD1. Germline assignment: CDR1 SEHNR and CDR2 FQNEAQ (reference sequence). The CDR3 sequence is 14 residues long. V lost 5 bases to trimming and J lost 4 bases; unmatched junction nucleotides: 5. DNA for the CDR3: TGTGCCAGCAGCCTCGGGACAGGGCCAGAGACCCAGTACTTC. Encoded protein: CASSLGTGPETQYF.

CDR3 region: CSFSLGLREQYF. As DNA, the CDR3 is TGCAGCTTTTCCCTGGGACTTCGCGAGCAGTACTTC. The V call is TRBV29-1, the J call TRBJ2-7; D may be TRBD2 (6 bases). The CDR3 runs 12 residues. Looked up from germline, CDR1 is SQVTM and CDR2 is ANQGSEA. The V gene lost 8 bases and the J gene lost 6 bases, with 17 bases spanning the gap.

This clone was found once. V gene TRBV6-5 combines with J gene TRBJ1-1, with D perhaps TRBD1 (6 bases). Trimming took 7 bases from V and 4 from J, leaving 13 bases between them. The CDR3 covers 13 residues. CDR1 is MNHEY, CDR2 SVGAGI, per germline. CDR3 protein: CASTTGFGTEAFF. Written as DNA, the CDR3 is TGTGCCAGCACCACAGGGTTTGGCACTGAAGCTTTCTTT.

V gene TRBV5-4 combines with J gene TRBJ1-6; 7 bases match TRBD1. Germline CDR1 SGHNT, CDR2 YYREEE (reference sequence). CDR3 length: 14 amino acids. The ends lost 10 bases at V and 7 bases at J; junction bases unmatched: 11. CDR3 DNA: TGTGCCGCGGCAAGTACAGGGGTGAATTCACCCCTCCACTTT. It yields the protein CAAASTGVNSPLHF.

The chain carries TRBV28 and TRBJ1-2; possible D gene TRBD1, 6 bases. The CDR3 has 15 amino acids. Trimming took 5 bases from V and 0 from J, leaving 13 bases between them. Germline V gene lookup returns CDR1 MDHEN and CDR2 SYDVKM. This CDR3 is CASSKSGVPNYGYTF. The CDR3 DNA reads TGTGCCAGCAGTAAATCAGGGGTCCCTAACTATGGCTACACCTTC.

The chain carries TRBV28 and TRBJ2-2; 10 bases align to TRBD1. CDR1 is MDHEN and CDR2 is SYDVKM in the germline V gene. There are 14 residues in the CDR3. V was clipped by 6 bases and J by 7 bases; unmatched bases: 5. The CDR3 DNA sequence: TGTGCCAGCAGATGGACAGGGGGAGTCGGGGAGCTGTTTTTT. Translated: CASRWTGGVGELFF.

This chain uses TRBV5-1 with TRBJ2-1; the match to TRBD2 covers 10 bases. This CDR3 has 19 residues. Germline trimming cut 0 bases from V and 0 bases from J; bases unmatched to any gene: 9. The V gene's germline CDR1 is SGHRS and CDR2 YFSETQ. The DNA for the CDR3 is TGCGCCAGCAGCTTGGCCGAGATAGCGGGAGGTAACTCCTACAATGAGCAGTTCTTC. It yields the protein CASSLAEIAGGNSYNEQFF.

The chain carries TRBV7-2 and TRBJ2-7; 9 bases are shared with TRBD2. The ends lost 5 bases at V and 2 bases at J; junction bases unmatched: 10. CDR3 length equals 16 residues. CDR1 and CDR2 (germline): SGHTA, FQGNSA. CDR3 nucleotides: TGTGCCAGCAGCCAGGCGGGAGGGGGTAGCGCCTACGAGCAGTACTTC. This gives the protein CASSQAGGGSAYEQYF. Full variable domain (remainder filled in from reference TRBV7-2 and TRBJ2-7): GAGVSQSPSNKVTEKGKDVELRCDPISGHTALYWYRQSLGQGLEFLIYFQGNSAPDKSGLPSDRFSAERTGGSVSTLTIQRTQQEDSAVYLCASSQAGGGSAYEQYFGPGTRLTVT.